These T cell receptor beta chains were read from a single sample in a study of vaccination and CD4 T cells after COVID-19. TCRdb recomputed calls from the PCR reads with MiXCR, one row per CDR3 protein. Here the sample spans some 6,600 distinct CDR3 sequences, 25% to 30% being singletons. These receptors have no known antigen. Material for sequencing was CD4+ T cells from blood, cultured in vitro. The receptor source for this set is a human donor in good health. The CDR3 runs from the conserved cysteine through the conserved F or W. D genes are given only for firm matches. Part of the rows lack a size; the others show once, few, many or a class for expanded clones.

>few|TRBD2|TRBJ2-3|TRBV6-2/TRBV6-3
TGTGCCAGCAGTTACGGGACTAGCGCAGATACGCAGTATTTT
CASSYGTSADTQYF
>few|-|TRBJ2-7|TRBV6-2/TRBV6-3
TGTGCCACGGAGCGGGCCTACGAGCAGTACTTC
CATERAYEQYF
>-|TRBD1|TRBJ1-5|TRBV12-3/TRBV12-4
TGTGCCAGCAGTTTTGGGACAGGGCATCAGCCCCAGCATTTT
CASSFGTGHQPQHF
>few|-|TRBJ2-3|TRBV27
TGTGCCAGCAGTTCCAGGGGGGGGCAGTATTTT
CASSSRGGQYF
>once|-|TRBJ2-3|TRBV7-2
TGTGCCAGCAGCTTAGGAGTTCTAAATACGCAGTATTTT
CASSLGVLNTQYF
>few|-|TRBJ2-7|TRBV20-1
TGCAGTCCGGGGGACTCCTACGAGCAGTACTTC
CSPGDSYEQYF
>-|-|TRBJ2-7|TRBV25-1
TGTGCCAGCAGTGAATCCGGGGGCTCCTACGAGCAGTACTTC
CASSESGGSYEQYF
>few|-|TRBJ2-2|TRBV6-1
TGTGCCAGCAATCAGGGGAGCACCGGGGAGCTGTTTTTT
CASNQGSTGELFF
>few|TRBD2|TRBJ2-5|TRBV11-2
TGTGCCAGCAGCTCCCCGGTAGGCGGGGGAGAGACCCAGTACTTC
CASSSPVGGGETQYF
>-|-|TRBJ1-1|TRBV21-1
TGTGCCAGCAGCAACGGGGGCGGGAACACTGAAGCTTTCTTT
CASSNGGGNTEAFF
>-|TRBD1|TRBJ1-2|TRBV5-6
TGTGCCAGCAGCCAGGACAGGGGCTATGGCTACACCTTC
CASSQDRGYGYTF
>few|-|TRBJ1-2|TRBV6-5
TGTGCCAGCAGTTGGGTGGAGGGGCGCCTTTATGGCTACACCTTC
CASSWVEGRLYGYTF
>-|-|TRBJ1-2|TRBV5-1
TGCGCCAGCAGCTTGGCCTCTAACTATGGCTACACCTTC
CASSLASNYGYTF
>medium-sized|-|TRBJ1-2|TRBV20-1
TGCAGTGCTAGAGGTTCTCCAGGGCACTATGGCTACACCTTC
CSARGSPGHYGYTF
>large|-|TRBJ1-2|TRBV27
TGTGCCAGCAGGGCAGAAGGAGCGAACTATGGCTACACCTTC
CASRAEGANYGYTF
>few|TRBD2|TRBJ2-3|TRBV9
TGTGCCAGCAGCGCGACTAGCGGGGGGCTGGATACGCAGTATTTT
CASSATSGGLDTQYF
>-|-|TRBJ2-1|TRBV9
TGTGCCAGCAGCGTATCCAGGGGTGAGCAGTTCTTC
CASSVSRGEQFF
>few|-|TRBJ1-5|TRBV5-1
TGCGCCAGCAGCTTGGAGCCAGATCAGCCCCAGCATTTT
CASSLEPDQPQHF
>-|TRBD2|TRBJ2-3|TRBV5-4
TGTGCCAGCAGCTTGTTCACTAGCGGGGGACGGGGCGCAGATACGCAGTATTTT
CASSLFTSGGRGADTQYF
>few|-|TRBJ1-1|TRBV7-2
TGTGCCAGCAGCTTAGCTCCGGGGATGGGCACTGAAGCTTTCTTT
CASSLAPGMGTEAFF
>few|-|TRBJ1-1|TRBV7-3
TGTGCCAGCTCCCCCCCCCAGGGGTCCTACTCGAACACTGAAGCTTTCTTT
CASSPPQGSYSNTEAFF
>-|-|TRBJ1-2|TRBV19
TGTGCCAGTAGTGTAACCCGGGTCAGAGGCTACACCTTC
CASSVTRVRGYTF
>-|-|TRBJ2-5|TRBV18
TGTGCCAGCTCACCCCTCGGCAGTAGTCTCGGGGAGACCCAGTACTTC
CASSPLGSSLGETQYF
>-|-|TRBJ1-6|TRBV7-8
TGTGCCAGCAGCTTACGGGGGGGGGGTTATAATTCACCCCTCCACTTT
CASSLRGGGYNSPLHF
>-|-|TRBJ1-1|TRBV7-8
TGTGCCAGCAGCTTAGTAAACACTGAAGCTTTCTTT
CASSLVNTEAFF
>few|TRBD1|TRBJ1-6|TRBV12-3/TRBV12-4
TGTGCCAGCAGTTTTCCTCCGGGACAGGGTTCACCCCTCCACTTT
CASSFPPGQGSPLHF
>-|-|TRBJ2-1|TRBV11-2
TGTGCCAGCAGCCTAGATCGGGCGGATGAGCAGTTCTTC
CASSLDRADEQFF
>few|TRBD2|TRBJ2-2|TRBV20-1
TGCAGTGCTAGAGTCCCTAGCGGGGGCAACACCGGGGAGCTGTTTTTT
CSARVPSGGNTGELFF
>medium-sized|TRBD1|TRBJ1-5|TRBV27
TGTGCCAGCAGTTACGGGACAGCCCAGTCCAATCAGCCCCAGCATTTT
CASSYGTAQSNQPQHF
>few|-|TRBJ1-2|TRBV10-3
TGTGCCATCAGTGACTACCCCGGGACACCCGAAGCGGACTATGGCTACACCTTC
CAISDYPGTPEADYGYTF
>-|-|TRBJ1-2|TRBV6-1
TGTGCCAGCAGGGACGCCGATGGCTACACCTTC
CASRDADGYTF
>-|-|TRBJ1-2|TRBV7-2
TGTGCCAGCAGCTTAGAGTCGCAGGTCTATGGCTACACCTTC
CASSLESQVYGYTF
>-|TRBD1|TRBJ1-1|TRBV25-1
TGTGCCAGCAGTGTTCAGGGGGCTGACACTGAAGCTTTCTTT
CASSVQGADTEAFF
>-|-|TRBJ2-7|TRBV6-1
TGTGCCAGCAGTATTCAAGTCGAGCAGTACTTC
CASSIQVEQYF